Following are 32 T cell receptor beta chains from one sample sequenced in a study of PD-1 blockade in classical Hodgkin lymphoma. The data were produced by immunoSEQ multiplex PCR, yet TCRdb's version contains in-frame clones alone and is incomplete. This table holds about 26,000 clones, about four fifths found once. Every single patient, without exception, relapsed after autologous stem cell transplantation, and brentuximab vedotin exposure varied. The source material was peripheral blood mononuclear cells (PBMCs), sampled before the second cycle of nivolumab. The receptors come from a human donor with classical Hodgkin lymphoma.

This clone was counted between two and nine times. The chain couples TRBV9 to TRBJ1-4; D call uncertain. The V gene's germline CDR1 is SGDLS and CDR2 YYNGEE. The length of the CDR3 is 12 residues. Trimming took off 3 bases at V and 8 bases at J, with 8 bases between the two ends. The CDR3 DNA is TGTGCCAGCAGCGCACGAGGGGAAAAACTGTTTTTT. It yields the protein CASSARGEKLFF.

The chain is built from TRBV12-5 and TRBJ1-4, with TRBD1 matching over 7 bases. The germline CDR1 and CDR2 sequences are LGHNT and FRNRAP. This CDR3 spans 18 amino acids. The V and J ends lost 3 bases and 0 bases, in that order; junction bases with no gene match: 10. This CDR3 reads CASGFLADRVATNEKLFF. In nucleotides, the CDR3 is TGTGCTAGTGGTTTTTTGGCCGACAGGGTTGCAACTAATGAAAAACTGTTTTTT.

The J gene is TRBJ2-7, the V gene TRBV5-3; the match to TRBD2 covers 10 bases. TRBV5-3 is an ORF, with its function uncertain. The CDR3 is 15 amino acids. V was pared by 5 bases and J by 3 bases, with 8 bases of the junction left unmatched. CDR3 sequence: CARSYGLAANYEQYF. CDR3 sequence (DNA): TGTGCCAGAAGTTACGGACTAGCGGCGAACTACGAGCAGTACTTC.

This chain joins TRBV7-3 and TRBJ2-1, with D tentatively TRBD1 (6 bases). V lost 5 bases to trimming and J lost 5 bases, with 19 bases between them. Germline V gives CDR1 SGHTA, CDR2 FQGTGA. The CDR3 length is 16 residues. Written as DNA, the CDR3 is TGTGCCAGCAGCCGAGCTGGTGGGCAGGGGAACAATGAGCAGTTCTTC. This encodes CASSRAGGQGNNEQFF.

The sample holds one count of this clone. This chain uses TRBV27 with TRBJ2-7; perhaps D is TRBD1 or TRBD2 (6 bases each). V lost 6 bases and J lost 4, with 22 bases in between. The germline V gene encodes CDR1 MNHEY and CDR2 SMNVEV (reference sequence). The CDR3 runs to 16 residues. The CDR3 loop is CASSLMEGGHQYEQYF. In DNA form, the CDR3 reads TGTGCCAGCAGCCTCATGGAGGGGGGCCACCAGTACGAGCAGTACTTC.

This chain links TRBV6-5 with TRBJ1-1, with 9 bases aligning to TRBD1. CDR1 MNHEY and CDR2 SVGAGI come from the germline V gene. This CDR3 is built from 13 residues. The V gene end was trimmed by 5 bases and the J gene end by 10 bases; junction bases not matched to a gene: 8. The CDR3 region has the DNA TGTGCCAGCAGTAACAGGGGGCGCGAGGCAGCTTTCTTT. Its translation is CASSNRGREAAFF.

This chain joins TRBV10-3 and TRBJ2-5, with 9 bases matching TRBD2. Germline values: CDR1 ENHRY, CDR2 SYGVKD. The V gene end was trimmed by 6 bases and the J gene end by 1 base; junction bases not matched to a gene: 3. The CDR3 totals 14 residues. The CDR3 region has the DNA TGTGCCATCAGCGAGCGGGGGGTCCAAGAGACCCAGTACTTC. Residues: CAISERGVQETQYF.

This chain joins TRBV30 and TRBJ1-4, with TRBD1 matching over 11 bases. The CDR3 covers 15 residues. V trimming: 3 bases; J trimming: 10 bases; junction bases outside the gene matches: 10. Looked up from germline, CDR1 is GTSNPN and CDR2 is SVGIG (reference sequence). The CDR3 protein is CAWRPPGQGVGKLFF. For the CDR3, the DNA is TGTGCCTGGAGGCCCCCGGGACAGGGGGTTGGAAAACTGTTTTTT.

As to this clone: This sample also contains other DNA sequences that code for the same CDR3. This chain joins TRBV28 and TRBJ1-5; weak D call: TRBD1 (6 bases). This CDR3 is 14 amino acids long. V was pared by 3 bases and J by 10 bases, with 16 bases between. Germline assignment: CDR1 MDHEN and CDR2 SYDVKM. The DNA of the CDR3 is TGTGCCAGCAGTTTTTTAGGGGACATCCAACCCCAGCATTTT. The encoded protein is CASSFLGDIQPQHF.

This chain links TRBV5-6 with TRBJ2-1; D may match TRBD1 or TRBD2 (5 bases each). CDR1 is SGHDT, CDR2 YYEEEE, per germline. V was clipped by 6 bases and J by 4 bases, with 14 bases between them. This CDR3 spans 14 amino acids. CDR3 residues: CASTRDEGYNEQFF. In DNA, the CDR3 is TGTGCCAGCACCCGGGACGAAGGGTACAATGAGCAGTTCTTC.

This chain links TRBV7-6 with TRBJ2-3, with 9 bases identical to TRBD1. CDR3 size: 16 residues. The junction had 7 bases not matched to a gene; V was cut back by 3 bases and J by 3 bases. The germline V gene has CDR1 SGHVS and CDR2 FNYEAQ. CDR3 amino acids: CASSLGTGRLTDTQYF. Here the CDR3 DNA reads TGTGCCAGCAGCTTGGGGACAGGGAGGTTGACAGATACGCAGTATTTT.

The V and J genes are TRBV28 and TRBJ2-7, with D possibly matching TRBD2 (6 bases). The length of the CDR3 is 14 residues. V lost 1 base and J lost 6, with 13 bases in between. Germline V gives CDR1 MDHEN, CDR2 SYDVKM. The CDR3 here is CASSLSRGVTEQYF. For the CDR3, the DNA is TGTGCCAGCAGTTTATCCCGCGGGGTTACCGAGCAGTACTTC.

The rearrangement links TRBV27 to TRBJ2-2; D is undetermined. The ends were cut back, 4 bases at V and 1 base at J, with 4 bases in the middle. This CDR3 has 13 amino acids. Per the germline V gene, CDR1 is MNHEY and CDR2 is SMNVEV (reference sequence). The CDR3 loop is CASSYGNTGELFF. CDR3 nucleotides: TGTGCCAGCAGTTATGGGAACACCGGGGAGCTGTTTTTT.

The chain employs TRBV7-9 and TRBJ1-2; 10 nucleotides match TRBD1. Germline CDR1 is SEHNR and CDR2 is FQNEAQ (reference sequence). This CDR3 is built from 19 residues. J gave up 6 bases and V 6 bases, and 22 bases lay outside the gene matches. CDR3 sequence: CASRTWGTGAEPRIHGYTF. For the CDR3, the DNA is TGTGCCAGCAGAACCTGGGGGACAGGGGCGGAGCCGCGAATCCATGGCTACACCTTC.

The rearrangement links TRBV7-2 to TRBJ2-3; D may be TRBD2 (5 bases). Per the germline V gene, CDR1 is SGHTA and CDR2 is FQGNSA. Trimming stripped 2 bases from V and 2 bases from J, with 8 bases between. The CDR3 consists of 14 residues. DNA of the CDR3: TGTGCCAGCAGCTTACGGGGTGCCACAGATACGCAGTATTTT. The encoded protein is CASSLRGATDTQYF.

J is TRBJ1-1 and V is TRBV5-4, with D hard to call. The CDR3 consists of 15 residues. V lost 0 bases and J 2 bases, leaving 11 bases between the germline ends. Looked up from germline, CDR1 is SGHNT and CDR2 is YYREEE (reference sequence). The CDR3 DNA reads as TGTGCCAGCAGCTTGGCCGAGGCCCTCAACACTGAAGCTTTCTTT. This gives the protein CASSLAEALNTEAFF.

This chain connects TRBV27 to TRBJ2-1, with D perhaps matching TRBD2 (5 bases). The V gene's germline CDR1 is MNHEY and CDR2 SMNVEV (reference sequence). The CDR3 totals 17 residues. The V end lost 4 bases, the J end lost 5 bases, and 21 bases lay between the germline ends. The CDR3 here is CASSSTGSAMGHNEQFF. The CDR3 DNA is TGTGCCAGCAGTTCCACGGGGAGTGCAATGGGTCACAATGAGCAGTTCTTC.

CDR3 loop: CASSHRSSTDTQYF. In DNA form, the CDR3 reads TGCGCCAGCAGCCACAGGTCCTCCACAGATACGCAGTATTTT. This chain joins TRBV4-1 and TRBJ2-3; no clear D gene. V was clipped by 3 bases and J by 2 bases, with 9 bases between them. Germline CDR1 MGHRA, CDR2 YSYEKL. The length of the CDR3 is 14 residues.

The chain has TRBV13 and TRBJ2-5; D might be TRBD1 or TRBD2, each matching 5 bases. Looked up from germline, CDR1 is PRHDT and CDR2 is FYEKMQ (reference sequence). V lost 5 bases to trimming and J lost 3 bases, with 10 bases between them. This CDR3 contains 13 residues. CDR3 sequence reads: CASSLGAEETQYF. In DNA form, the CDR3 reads TGTGCCAGCAGCCTCGGGGCTGAAGAGACCCAGTACTTC. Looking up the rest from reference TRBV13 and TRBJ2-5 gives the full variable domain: AAGVIQSPRHLIKEKRETATLKCYPIPRHDTVYWYQQGPGQDPQFLISFYEKMQSDKGSIPDRFSAQQFSDYHSELNMSSLELGDSALYFCASSLGAEETQYFGPGTRLLVL.

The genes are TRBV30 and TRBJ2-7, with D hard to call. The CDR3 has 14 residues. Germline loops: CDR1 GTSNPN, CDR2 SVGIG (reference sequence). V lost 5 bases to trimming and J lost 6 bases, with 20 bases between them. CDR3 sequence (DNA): TGTGCCTGGTTGGTTGTAGGGAATGTTGGCGAGCAGTACTTC. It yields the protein CAWLVVGNVGEQYF.

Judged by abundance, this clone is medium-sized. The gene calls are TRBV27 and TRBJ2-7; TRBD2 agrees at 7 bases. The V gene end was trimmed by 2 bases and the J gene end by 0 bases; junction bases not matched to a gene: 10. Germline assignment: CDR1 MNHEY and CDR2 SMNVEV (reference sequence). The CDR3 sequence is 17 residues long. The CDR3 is CASSLRGGGGSSYEQYF. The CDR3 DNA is TGTGCCAGCAGTTTAAGAGGTGGGGGGGGGAGCTCCTACGAGCAGTACTTC.

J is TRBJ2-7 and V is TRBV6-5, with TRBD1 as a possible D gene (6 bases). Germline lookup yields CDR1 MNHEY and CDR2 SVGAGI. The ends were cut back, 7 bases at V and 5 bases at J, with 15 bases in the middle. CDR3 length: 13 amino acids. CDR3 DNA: TGTGCCAGCACCTACCAGGGGTCTGACGAGCAGTACTTC. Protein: CASTYQGSDEQYF.

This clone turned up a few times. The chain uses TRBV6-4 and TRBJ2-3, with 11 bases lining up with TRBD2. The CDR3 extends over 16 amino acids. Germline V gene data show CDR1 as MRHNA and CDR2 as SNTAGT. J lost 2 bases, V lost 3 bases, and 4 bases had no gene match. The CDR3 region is CASSETSGGHTDTQYF. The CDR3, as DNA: TGTGCCAGCAGTGAAACTAGCGGGGGCCACACAGATACGCAGTATTTT.

The CDR3 nucleotides are TGTGCCAGCAGCTTAGAACGCGGTCCGAACACTGAAGCTTTCTTT. It encodes CASSLERGPNTEAFF. V usage is TRBV7-3 and J usage is TRBJ1-1; D unresolved. This CDR3 region has 15 residues. Germline loops: CDR1 SGHTA, CDR2 FQGTGA. The V end was cut by 2 bases, the J end by 1 base, with 11 bases between.

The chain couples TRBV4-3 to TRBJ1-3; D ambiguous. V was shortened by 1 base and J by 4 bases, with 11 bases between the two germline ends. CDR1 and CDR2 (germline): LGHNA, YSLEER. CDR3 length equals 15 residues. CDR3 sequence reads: CASSQVGVKGNTIYF. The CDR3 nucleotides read TGCGCCAGCAGCCAAGTTGGGGTGAAAGGAAACACCATATATTTT.

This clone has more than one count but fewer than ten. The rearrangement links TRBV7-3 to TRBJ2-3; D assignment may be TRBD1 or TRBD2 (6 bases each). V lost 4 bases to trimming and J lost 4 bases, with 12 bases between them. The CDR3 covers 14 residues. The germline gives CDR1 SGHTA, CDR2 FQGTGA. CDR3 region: CASSSIGGPDTQYF. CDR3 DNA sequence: TGTGCCAGCAGCTCCATTGGGGGGCCAGATACGCAGTATTTT.

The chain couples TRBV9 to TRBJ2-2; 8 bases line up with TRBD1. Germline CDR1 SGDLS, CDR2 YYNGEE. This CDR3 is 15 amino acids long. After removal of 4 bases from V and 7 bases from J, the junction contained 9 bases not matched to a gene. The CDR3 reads CASSPPTGEVGELFF. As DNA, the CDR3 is TGTGCCAGCAGCCCCCCGACAGGGGAGGTCGGGGAGCTGTTTTTT.

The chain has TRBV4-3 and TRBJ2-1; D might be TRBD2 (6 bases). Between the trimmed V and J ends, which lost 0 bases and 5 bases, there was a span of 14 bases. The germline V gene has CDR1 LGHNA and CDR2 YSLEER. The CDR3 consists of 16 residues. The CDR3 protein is CASSQERSRRDNEQFF. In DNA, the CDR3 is TGCGCCAGCAGCCAAGAACGGAGTCGGAGGGACAATGAGCAGTTCTTC.

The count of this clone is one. The CDR3 region is CAWRSLAGSYNEQFF. CDR3 sequence (DNA): TGTGCCTGGAGAAGCCTAGCGGGATCCTACAATGAGCAGTTCTTC. This chain joins TRBV30 and TRBJ2-1, with 9 bases identical to TRBD2. The V and J ends lost 3 bases and 1 base, in that order; junction bases with no gene match: 4. The CDR3 loop spans 15 amino acids. Germline CDR1 is GTSNPN and CDR2 is SVGIG (reference sequence).

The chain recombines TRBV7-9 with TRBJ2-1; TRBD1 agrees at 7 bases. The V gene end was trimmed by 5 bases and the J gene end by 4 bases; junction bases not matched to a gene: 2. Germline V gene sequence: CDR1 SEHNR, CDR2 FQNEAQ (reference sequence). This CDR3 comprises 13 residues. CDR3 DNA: TGTGCCAGCAGCCCACAGGGGTACAATGAGCAGTTCTTC. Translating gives CASSPQGYNEQFF. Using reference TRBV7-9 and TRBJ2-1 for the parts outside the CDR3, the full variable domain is DTGVSQNPRHKITKRGQNVTFRCDPISEHNRLYWYRQTLGQGPEFLTYFQNEAQLEKSRLLSDRFSAERPKGSFSTLEIQRTEQGDSAMYLCASSPQGYNEQFFGPGTRLTVL.

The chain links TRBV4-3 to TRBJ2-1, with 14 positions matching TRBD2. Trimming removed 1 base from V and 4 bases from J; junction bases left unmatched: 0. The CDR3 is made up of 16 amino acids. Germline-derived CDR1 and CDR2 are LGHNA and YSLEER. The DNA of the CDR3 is TGCGCCAGCAGCCAAGGGACTAGCGGGGGGTACAATGAGCAGTTCTTC. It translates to CASSQGTSGGYNEQFF.

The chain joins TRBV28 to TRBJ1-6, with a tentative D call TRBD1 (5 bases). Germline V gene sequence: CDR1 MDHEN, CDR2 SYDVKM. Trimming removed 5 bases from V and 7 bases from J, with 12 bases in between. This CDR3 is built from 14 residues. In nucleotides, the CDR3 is TGTGCCAGCAGTGGGGTGGGGGGAAATTCACCCCTCCACTTT. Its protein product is CASSGVGGNSPLHF.